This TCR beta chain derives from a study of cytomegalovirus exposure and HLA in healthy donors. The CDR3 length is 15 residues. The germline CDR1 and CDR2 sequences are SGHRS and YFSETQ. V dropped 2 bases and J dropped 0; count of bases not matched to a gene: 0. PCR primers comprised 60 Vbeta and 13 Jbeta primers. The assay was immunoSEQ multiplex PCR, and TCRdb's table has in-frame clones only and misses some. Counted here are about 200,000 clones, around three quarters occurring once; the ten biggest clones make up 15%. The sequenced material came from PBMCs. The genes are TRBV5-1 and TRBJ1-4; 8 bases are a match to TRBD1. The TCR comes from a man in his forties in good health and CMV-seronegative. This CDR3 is CASSLQGATNEKLFF. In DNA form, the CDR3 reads TGCGCCAGCAGCTTACAGGGGGCAACTAATGAAAAACTGTTTTTT. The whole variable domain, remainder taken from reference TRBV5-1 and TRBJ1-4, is KAGVTQTPRYLIKTRGQQVTLSCSPISGHRSVSWYQQTPGQGLQFLFEYFSETQRNKGNFPGRFSGRQFSNSRSEMNVSTLELGDSALYLCASSLQGATNEKLFFGSGTQLSVL.